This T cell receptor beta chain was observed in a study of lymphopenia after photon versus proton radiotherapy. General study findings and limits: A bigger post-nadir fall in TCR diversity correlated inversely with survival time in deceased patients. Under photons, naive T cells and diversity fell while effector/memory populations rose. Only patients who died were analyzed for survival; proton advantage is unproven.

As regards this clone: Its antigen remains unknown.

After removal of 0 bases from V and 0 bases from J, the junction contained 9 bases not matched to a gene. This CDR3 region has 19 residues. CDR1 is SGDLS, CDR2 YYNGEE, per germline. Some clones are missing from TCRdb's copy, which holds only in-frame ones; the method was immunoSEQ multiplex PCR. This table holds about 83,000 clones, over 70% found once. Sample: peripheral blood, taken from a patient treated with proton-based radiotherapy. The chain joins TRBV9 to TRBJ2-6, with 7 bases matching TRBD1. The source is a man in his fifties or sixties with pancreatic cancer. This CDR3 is CASSVGRGRGLSGANVLTF. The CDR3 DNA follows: TGTGCCAGCAGCGTAGGTAGGGGGCGAGGTCTCTCTGGGGCCAACGTCCTGACTTTC.